This paragraph reports one T cell receptor (beta chain). Its cognate antigen has yet to be identified. No base quality values were provided; no much bigger clone lies one nucleotide off. Ends trimmed: V by 3 bases, J by 6 bases; bases unmatched to a gene: 10. Per the germline V gene (reference sequence), GTSNPN is the CDR1 and SVGIG is the CDR2. Its CDR3 holds 17 amino acids, cysteine through phenylalanine. Only the CDR3 DNA is retained, 51 bases long and in frame from the first base. No patient had received any treatment before thyroid surgery. The study retrospectively analysed patient clinical samples collected from the early 2010s to the late 2010s using T-cell receptor beta sequencing. The source of the sample is a study of metastatic and nonmetastatic thyroid tumors (dated by TCRdb to 2018 to 2020). About the investigation overall: The researchers compared repertoires between peripheral blood samples and tumor or nodule tissue samples from patients with malignant or benign thyroid disease. General findings and caveats noted by the study authors: In both blood and tumor samples, malignant tumors were reported to have significantly higher TCR beta diversity than benign nodules.

Libraries were built with PCR. Instrument used: Illumina HiSeq 4000. High-throughput sequencing was used to profile the TCR beta-chain CDR3 region of every patient. In the source study's methods: The researchers built a classifier to tell apart papillary thyroid cancer patients with distant metastasis, based on CDR3 differences among clinicopathological groups. Repertoire diversity was assessed with the Shannon index, and tumor-blood repertoire similarity with the Morisita-Horn index. TCRdb reanalyzed the raw reads on its own, using fastp at Q25 for trimming and MiXCR for clone calling, and kept in-frame beta chains. TCRdb, not the original authors, processed these V and J calls. Across this sample there are 20,000 to 25,000 clones, with about a fifth seen only once. The ten most abundant clones make up roughly 28% of the sample.

In this chain, TRBV30 is recombined with TRBJ1-6, with 11 junctional bases fitting TRBD1. The TCR comes from a female donor with papillary thyroid cancer or a benign thyroid nodule (not recorded which). Some clones in this sample may be carry-over from other donors' samples. Sequencing used blood. The DNA sequence is given as TGTGCCTGGAGGGACGGACAGGGGGCAGCTGGTAATTCACCCCTCCACTTT. Its product reads: CAWRDGQGAAGNSPLHF. Reference TRBV30 and TRBJ1-6 genes cover what lies past the CDR3, so the full variable domain is SQTIHQWPATLVQPVGSPLSLECTVEGTSNPNLYWYRQAAGRGLQLLFYSVGIGQISSEVPQNLSASRPQDRQFILSSKKLLLSDSGFYLCAWRDGQGAAGNSPLHFGNGTRLTVT.